This is a list of T cell receptor beta chains from one sample in a study of neurological immune-mediated disorders. TCRdb processed the 5' RACE reads anew with MiXCR; each CDR3 protein has one entry. The sample carries around 60,000 distinct CDR3 sequences, around 3.4% recorded once. The specimen sequenced was PBMCs. Receptors were obtained from an older woman with multiple sclerosis. Both conserved end residues are part of each CDR3. The D gene is left open where the match is weak. Not every row has a clone size; where given, it reads once, few, many or a size class.

J gene | clone size | D gene | V gene | CDR3 protein | CDR3 DNA
TRBJ2-7 | many | TRBD1 | TRBV6-5 | CASSYLSGTVPYEQYF | TGTGCCAGCAGTTACCTATCCGGGACAGTTCCCTACGAGCAGTACTTC
TRBJ2-2 | many | . | TRBV7-9 | CASSFWDPNTGELFF | TGTGCCAGCAGCTTTTGGGACCCCAACACCGGGGAGCTGTTTTTT
TRBJ2-5 | many | . | TRBV28 | CASSDVAEETQYF | TGTGCCAGTTCGGACGTGGCAGAAGAGACCCAGTACTTC
TRBJ2-3 | many | TRBD1 | TRBV5-1 | CASSPGQGLDTDTQYF | TGCGCCAGCAGCCCCGGACAGGGTTTGGACACAGATACGCAGTATTTT
TRBJ2-7 | many | . | TRBV7-9 | CASSPPGWESNEQYF | TGTGCCAGCAGCCCGCCTGGATGGGAATCCAACGAGCAGTACTTC
TRBJ1-4 | many | . | TRBV12-3/TRBV12-4 | CASSLWPLNEKLFF | TGTGCCAGCAGTTTATGGCCGCTAAATGAAAAACTGTTTTTT
TRBJ1-4 | many | TRBD1 | TRBV4-1 | CASRFTGTANEKLFF | TGCGCCAGCAGGTTTACCGGGACAGCTAATGAAAAACTGTTTTTT
TRBJ2-1 | many | . | TRBV20-1 | CSAKDYLTNEQFF | TGCAGTGCTAAGGATTACCTAACCAATGAGCAGTTCTTC
TRBJ2-7 | many | TRBD1 | TRBV7-3 | CASSLTSGTAYEQYF | TGTGCCAGCAGCTTAACGTCCGGGACAGCCTACGAGCAGTACTTC
TRBJ1-2 | many | TRBD1 | TRBV6-5 | CASSRQGTYTF | TGTGCCAGCAGCAGACAGGGGACCTACACCTTC
TRBJ1-5 | many | . | TRBV20-1 | CSARVLGNSNQPQHF | TGCAGTGCTAGAGTTCTGGGGAATAGCAATCAGCCCCAGCATTTT
TRBJ1-4 | many | . | TRBV5-6 | CASSLRGPRTAQLFF | TGTGCCAGCAGCTTACGAGGACCGCGGACAGCCCAACTGTTTTTT
TRBJ1-2 | many | . | TRBV5-6 | CASSLVQDAYGYTF | TGTGCCAGCAGCTTGGTCCAGGATGCCTATGGCTACACCTTC
TRBJ1-1 | many | . | TRBV14 | CASSQVGRTEAFF | TGTGCCAGCAGCCAAGTAGGGAGGACTGAAGCTTTCTTT
TRBJ2-7 | many | . | TRBV4-1 | CASSQGVGFYEQYF | TGCGCCAGCAGCCAAGGTGTAGGCTTCTACGAGCAGTACTTC
TRBJ1-2 | many | . | TRBV3-1 | CASMGTNYGYTF | TGTGCCAGCATGGGTACTAACTATGGCTACACCTTC
TRBJ2-1 | many | . | TRBV5-1 | CASSFAGRDEQFF | TGCGCCAGCAGCTTCGCAGGGAGAGATGAGCAGTTCTTC
TRBJ1-2 | many | TRBD1 | TRBV3-1 | CASSQLGQANYGYTF | TGTGCCAGCAGCCAACTGGGACAGGCTAACTATGGCTACACCTTC
TRBJ1-1 | few | . | TRBV2 | CASSAGPVEAFF | TGTGCCAGCAGTGCCGGCCCGGTCGAAGCTTTCTTT
TRBJ2-7 | many | . | TRBV20-1 | CSARGRTYEQYF | TGCAGTGCTAGGGGCAGAACCTACGAGCAGTACTTC
TRBJ2-5 | . | . | TRBV6-1 | CASPASIGGQETQYF | TGTGCCAGCCCAGCGTCAATAGGGGGCCAAGAGACCCAGTACTTC
TRBJ1-2 | many | TRBD1 | TRBV9 | CASSPYPTGTGENYGYTF | TGTGCCAGCAGCCCCTACCCCACCGGGACAGGGGAGAACTATGGCTACACCTTC
TRBJ2-7 | many | . | TRBV4-3 | CASSQEGWNRAYEQYF | TGCGCCAGCAGCCAAGAAGGATGGAACAGAGCCTACGAGCAGTACTTC
TRBJ2-3 | many | . | TRBV6-2/TRBV6-3 | CASRETGRGTDTQYF | TGTGCCAGCAGAGAAACAGGGAGAGGGACAGATACGCAGTATTTT
TRBJ2-5 | many | . | TRBV7-2 | CASSLAYIYQETQYF | TGTGCCAGCAGCTTAGCGTATATCTACCAAGAGACCCAGTACTTC
TRBJ1-2 | many | TRBD1 | TRBV10-3 | CAISEPYDWTGKNYGYTF | TGTGCCATCAGTGAGCCATACGATTGGACAGGGAAGAACTATGGCTACACCTTC
TRBJ1-5 | many | . | TRBV7-2 | CASSLVQNQPQHF | TGTGCCAGCAGCTTAGTACAGAATCAGCCCCAGCATTTT
TRBJ2-2 | many | TRBD1 | TRBV20-1 | CSVQKDRASWVTGELFF | TGCAGTGTCCAGAAGGACAGGGCTTCTTGGGTTACCGGGGAGCTGTTTTTT
TRBJ1-6 | few | . | TRBV5-1 | CASSLRSDSTLNF | TGCGCCAGCAGCTTGAGGTCGGATTCAACCCTCAACTTT
TRBJ1-1 | many | . | TRBV28 | CASSLTVAEAFF | TGTGCCAGCAGCCTCACAGTCGCTGAAGCTTTCTTT
TRBJ1-2 | many | . | TRBV29-1 | CSVENDLTPYGYTF | TGCAGCGTTGAAAACGATCTCACCCCCTATGGCTACACCTTC
TRBJ1-4 | many | . | TRBV7-9 | CASSRRTTTEKLFF | TGTGCCAGCAGCCGACGGACCACCACTGAAAAACTGTTTTTT
TRBJ2-2 | few | . | TRBV5-1 | CASSLQDNTGELFF | TGCGCCAGCAGCTTACAGGACAACACCGGGGAGCTGTTTTTT
TRBJ2-2 | many | TRBD2 | TRBV29-1 | CSVEAGVNTGELFF | TGCAGCGTTGAGGCGGGGGTGAACACCGGGGAGCTGTTTTTT
TRBJ1-2 | many | . | TRBV6-6 | CASSYSGGGYGYTF | TGTGCCAGCAGTTACTCAGGGGGAGGGTATGGCTACACCTTC
TRBJ2-1 | many | . | TRBV29-1 | CSAITGIRGYNEQFF | TGCAGCGCAATAACAGGGATAAGGGGGTACAATGAGCAGTTCTTC
TRBJ2-7 | many | . | TRBV5-5 | CASSLGRTVYEQYF | TGTGCCAGCAGCTTGGGACGGACAGTCTACGAGCAGTACTTC
TRBJ2-7 | many | . | TRBV4-2 | CASSQVKTVVYEQYF | TGTGCCAGCAGCCAAGTGAAGACAGTCGTCTACGAGCAGTACTTC
TRBJ1-1 | few | TRBD1 | TRBV7-3 | CASSRTGPGTEAFF | TGTGCCAGCAGCCGGACAGGGCCGGGGACTGAAGCTTTCTTT
TRBJ2-1 | many | . | TRBV5-6 | CASSLLRGTYNEQFF | TGTGCCAGCAGCTTGTTAAGGGGGACCTACAATGAGCAGTTCTTC
TRBJ1-2 | many | . | TRBV28 | CASLAAANYGYTF | TGTGCCAGCTTGGCAGCCGCTAACTATGGCTACACCTTC
TRBJ1-3 | many | TRBD1 | TRBV10-3 | CAITKTGESSGNTIYF | TGTGCCATCACCAAGACAGGGGAAAGCTCTGGAAACACCATATATTTT
TRBJ2-3 | many | . | TRBV15 | CASEIRAGARGTQYF | TGTGCCTCGGAGATTCGAGCCGGGGCCCGGGGTACGCAGTATTTT
TRBJ1-2 | many | . | TRBV12-3/TRBV12-4 | CASSPPGRYGYTF | TGTGCCAGCAGTCCCCCTGGACGCTATGGCTACACCTTC
TRBJ1-6 | many | . | TRBV3-1 | CASSQDQGRSPLHF | TGTGCCAGCAGCCAAGATCAGGGTCGGTCACCCCTCCACTTT
TRBJ2-7 | many | TRBD1 | TRBV28 | CASSSYSAGTVYEQYF | TGTGCCAGCAGTTCATATTCCGCCGGGACAGTTTACGAGCAGTACTTC
TRBJ2-3 | many | TRBD2 | TRBV9 | CASTMGGGGTDTQYF | TGTGCCAGCACCATGGGGGGCGGGGGGACAGATACGCAGTATTTT
TRBJ2-1 | many | TRBD1 | TRBV11-2 | CASSPWTGQSYNEQFF | TGTGCCAGCAGCCCCTGGACAGGGCAATCCTACAATGAGCAGTTCTTC
TRBJ2-1 | many | . | TRBV4-3 | CASSSGTWNEQFF | TGCGCCAGCAGCTCCGGCACTTGGAATGAGCAGTTCTTC
TRBJ2-3 | many | TRBD2 | TRBV12-3/TRBV12-4 | CASSFSKGGPDTQYF | TGTGCCAGCAGTTTCAGTAAGGGAGGGCCGGATACGCAGTATTTT
TRBJ2-1 | many | . | TRBV20-1 | CSARAYGLSMEPYNEQFF | TGCAGTGCTAGGGCTTACGGACTCTCTATGGAACCCTACAATGAGCAGTTCTTC
TRBJ1-1 | many | . | TRBV6-2/TRBV6-3 | CASSYARDSAEAFF | TGTGCCAGCAGTTACGCAAGGGACTCCGCTGAAGCTTTCTTT
TRBJ1-4 | many | TRBD1 | TRBV20-1 | CSARRGPGDQWLFF | TGCAGTGCTAGAAGGGGGCCTGGGGACCAGTGGTTGTTTTTT
TRBJ1-5 | many | . | TRBV19 | CASSTPGMPQHF | TGTGCCAGTAGTACCCCGGGGATGCCCCAGCATTTT